This entry lists 32 T cell receptor beta chains sequenced from one sample in a study of T-cell reconstitution after alpha-beta-depleted transplantation in children. Unique molecular identifiers were built into the TCRbeta library. TCRdb re-called the PCR reads with MiXCR, one entry per CDR3 protein. The data show some 120,000 distinct CDR3 sequences, about a tenth seen once. Here the sequenced sample was PBMCs, taken before TCRalphabeta/CD19-depleted stem cell transplant. These TCRs come from a boy aged 2 to 9 with acute lymphoblastic leukemia, due to receive a stem cell transplant.

The V gene is TRBV10-2, the J gene TRBJ1-2, with 8 bases fitting TRBD1. The junction had 4 bases not matched to a gene; V was cut back by 6 bases and J by 1 base. CDR3 length: 14 amino acids. The germline V gene encodes CDR1 WSHSY and CDR2 SAAADI. In DNA, the CDR3 is TGCGCCAGCAGGGGGACAGGAAGTAACTATGGCTACACCTTC. It yields the protein CASRGTGSNYGYTF.

This clonotype has only a few counts. The chain uses TRBV10-2 and TRBJ2-1; D uncertain. V lost 0 bases and J lost 0, with 6 bases in between. Germline values: CDR1 WSHSY, CDR2 SAAADI. CDR3 length equals 15 residues. DNA for the CDR3: TGCGCCAGCAGTGAGTCGGAAAGCTCCTACAATGAGCAGTTCTTC. As protein: CASSESESSYNEQFF.

This clonotype was counted at least ten times. This chain links TRBV20-1 with TRBJ2-3, with 16 bases identical to TRBD2. The germline gives CDR1 DFQATT, CDR2 SNEGSKA (reference sequence). CDR3 size: 16 residues. Trimming took 6 bases from V and 2 from J; bases not matched to a gene: 5. This CDR3 is CSAKGLAGGDTDTQYF. CDR3 in DNA: TGCAGTGCGAAGGGACTAGCGGGGGGGGACACAGATACGCAGTATTTT.

This rearrangement joins TRBV7-2 to TRBJ2-5, with 8 bases aligning to TRBD2. In germline, CDR1 is SGHTA, CDR2 FQGNSA. The CDR3 length is 14 residues. V lost 7 bases, J lost 2 bases, and 6 bases stayed unmatched. CDR3 nucleotide sequence: TGTGCCAGCACCCTCGGGGGGGGGCAAGAGACCCAGTACTTC. As protein: CASTLGGGQETQYF.

This clonotype was seen repeatedly, ten times or more. The chain carries TRBV5-5 and TRBJ2-1; the D is unclear. The CDR3 has 13 amino acids. Germline loops: CDR1 SGHKS, CDR2 YYEKEE (reference sequence). V lost 2 bases, J lost 6 bases, and 9 bases lay in between. The CDR3 DNA sequence: TGTGCCAGCAGCTTCCGGGTGCTCAATGAGCAGTTCTTC. Its translation is CASSFRVLNEQFF.

This clonotype came up many times. The chain joins TRBV7-3 to TRBJ2-5; the match to TRBD2 covers 10 bases. V trimming: 5 bases; J trimming: 4 bases; junction bases outside the gene matches: 1. Germline loops: CDR1 SGHTA, CDR2 FQGTGA. CDR3 length equals 13 residues. The CDR3 loop reads CASSKREGETQYF. The CDR3 nucleotides are TGTGCCAGCAGCAAGCGGGAGGGAGAGACCCAGTACTTC.

J is TRBJ1-3 and V is TRBV7-9; D gene uncertain. The germline CDR1 and CDR2 sequences are SEHNR and FQNEAQ (reference sequence). With 3 bases removed from V and 2 bases from J, the gap between germline ends came to 8 bases. CDR3 length: 14 amino acids. CDR3 protein: CASSLAAAGNTIYF. The CDR3 DNA is TGTGCCAGCAGCTTGGCAGCGGCTGGAAACACCATATATTTT.

This clonotype was found a few times. The chain is built from TRBV9 and TRBJ2-3, with D maybe TRBD1 (6 bases). The CDR3 runs 15 residues. CDR1 SGDLS and CDR2 YYNGEE come from the germline V gene. V shed 1 base and J shed 1 base, with 10 bases lying between them. The CDR3 protein is CASSVYEGGTDTQYF. The CDR3 DNA reads TGTGCCAGCAGCGTATACGAGGGGGGCACAGATACGCAGTATTTT.

This clonotype was recorded at least ten times. The chain uses TRBV18 and TRBJ2-1, with TRBD2 as a possible D gene (5 bases). The CDR3 spans 16 residues. The germline V gene has CDR1 KGHSH and CDR2 LQKENI. Trimming cost V 2 bases and J 4 bases, with 15 bases left between them. The chain's CDR3 is CASSPGLSNTYNEQFF. CDR3 DNA: TGTGCCAGCTCACCAGGACTCTCAAATACTTACAATGAGCAGTTCTTC.

Of note for this clonotype: One end of the junction varies from germline; a read error may be responsible. The rearrangement joins TRBV6-1 to TRBJ2-1; TRBD2 agrees at 9 bases. CDR1 MNHNS and CDR2 SASEGT come from the germline V gene. The CDR3 is 14 residues long. The CDR3 spells CASSEAPAGGKQLF. CDR3 DNA sequence: TGTGCCAGCAGTGAAGCCCCAGCGGGAGGAAAGCAGCTCTTC.

The chain is built from TRBV20-1 and TRBJ2-5, with TRBD2 as a possible D gene (6 bases). The CDR3 covers 14 residues. V was clipped by 6 bases and J by 1 base, with 15 bases between them. Germline V gene lookup returns CDR1 DFQATT and CDR2 SNEGSKA (reference sequence). Here the CDR3 DNA reads TGCAGTGCACCCGCGGCGGGGACCCAAGAGACCCAGTACTTC. Translated: CSAPAAGTQETQYF.

A few counts support this clonotype. The chain couples TRBV2 to TRBJ2-2; D not resolved. The V end was cut by 6 bases, the J end by 8 bases, with 7 bases between. The CDR3 length is 11 residues. The germline V gene encodes CDR1 SNHLY and CDR2 FYNNEI. Written as DNA, the CDR3 is TGTGCCAGCAGGTCCGGAGGGGAGCTGTTTTTT. The encoded protein is CASRSGGELFF.

This clonotype was detected only once. V and J are TRBV5-1 and TRBJ2-7; D perhaps matches TRBD1 (6 bases). V lost 1 base and J lost 3, with 20 bases in between. Germline CDR1 and CDR2: SGHRS and YFSETQ. The CDR3 contains 17 residues. CDR3 sequence reads: CASSLRGTGTIHYEQYF. CDR3 bases: TGCGCCAGCAGCTTGAGGGGGACCGGGACCATCCACTACGAGCAGTACTTC.

This sequence joins TRBV20-1 and TRBJ2-1, with TRBD2 matching 11 bases. From germline, CDR1 is DFQATT and CDR2 SNEGSKA (reference sequence). V trimming: 2 bases; J trimming: 0 bases; junction bases outside the gene matches: 6. CDR3 length equals 17 residues. The CDR3 here is CSARPGTSGSSYNEQFF. CDR3 in DNA: TGCAGTGCTAGACCTGGGACTAGCGGTAGCTCCTACAATGAGCAGTTCTTC.

The rearrangement uses TRBV10-2 and TRBJ1-6, with 8 nucleotides matching TRBD1. CDR1 WSHSY and CDR2 SAAADI come from the germline V gene. The CDR3 sequence is 14 residues long. The V segment lost 4 bases and the J segment 5 bases; nucleotides outside the gene matches: 1. CDR3 region: CASSGTGNNSPLHF. The CDR3 bases are TGCGCCAGCAGTGGGACAGGGAATAATTCACCCCTCCACTTT.

This clonotype was seen a handful of times. CDR3 DNA sequence: TGCAGTGCCCGACTGGGGGGGCCGGGCAATCAGCCCCAGCATTTT. Translation gives CSARLGGPGNQPQHF. The J gene is TRBJ1-5, the V gene TRBV20-1; D perhaps matches TRBD1 (6 bases). The CDR3 loop spans 15 amino acids. In germline, CDR1 is DFQATT, CDR2 SNEGSKA (reference sequence). The V and J ends lost 6 bases and 2 bases respectively, with 17 bases between them.

This clonotype was seen only a few times. The V gene is TRBV29-1, the J gene TRBJ2-3; TRBD2 aligns across 13 bases. The CDR3 extends over 16 amino acids. The trim removed 6 bases at V and 3 bases at J, leaving 9 bases unmatched. From germline, CDR1 is SQVTM and CDR2 ANQGSEA. CDR3 in DNA: TGCAGCGTCGCGCCCCTGACTAGCGGGAGGACAGATACGCAGTATTTT. Residues: CSVAPLTSGRTDTQYF.

This clonotype was counted only a few times. The chain links TRBV20-1 to TRBJ1-4; D gene unclear. The CDR3 has 14 residues. The germline CDR1 and CDR2 sequences are DFQATT and SNEGSKA (reference sequence). Trimming removed 3 bases from V and 0 bases from J, with 8 bases in between. CDR3 sequence reads: CSASKEATNEKLFF. The DNA of the CDR3 is TGCAGTGCTAGTAAGGAGGCAACTAATGAAAAACTGTTTTTT.

The J gene is TRBJ1-5, the V gene TRBV25-1; D is unclear. Germline CDR1 and CDR2: MGHDK and SYGVNS. The CDR3 sequence is 11 residues long. The V end was cut by 4 bases, the J end by 11 bases, with 9 bases between. The CDR3 sequence: CASSGGRAQHF. The CDR3 region has the DNA TGTGCCAGCAGTGGAGGGAGGGCCCAGCATTTT.

A few counts support this clonotype. The V and J genes are TRBV7-2 and TRBJ2-5; D remains ambiguous. The V gene's germline CDR1 is SGHTA and CDR2 FQGNSA. The V gene lost 5 bases and the J gene lost 0 bases, with 7 bases spanning the gap. The CDR3 sequence is 13 residues long. DNA of the CDR3: TGTGCCAGCAGCAGGATTGACCAAGAGACCCAGTACTTC. Its protein product is CASSRIDQETQYF.

This clonotype was picked up many times. CDR3 protein: CASSFDRSYEQYF. Written as DNA, the CDR3 is TGTGCCAGCAGCTTCGATCGCTCCTACGAGCAGTACTTC. The V and J genes are TRBV7-9 and TRBJ2-7; D is ambiguous. V shed 3 bases and J shed 0 bases, with 6 bases lying between them. The V gene's germline CDR1 is SEHNR and CDR2 FQNEAQ (reference sequence). The CDR3 extends over 13 amino acids.

DNA for the CDR3: TGTGCCACCAGTGATTTCACACTAGCGGGAGAAGAGACCCAGTACTTC. Translating it yields CATSDFTLAGEETQYF. The rearrangement links TRBV24-1 to TRBJ2-5; 11 nucleotides line up with TRBD2. Losses at the gene ends were 1 base for V and 3 bases for J; bases not matched to a gene: 3. The CDR3 length is 16 residues. Germline CDR1 reads KGHDR; CDR2 reads SFDVKD.

A few counts support this clonotype. V is TRBV7-6 and J is TRBJ2-1, with 14 bases fitting TRBD2. The CDR3 totals 18 residues. Germline CDR1 and CDR2: SGHVS and FNYEAQ. The trim removed 5 bases at V and 4 bases at J, leaving 10 bases unmatched. CDR3 nucleotide sequence: TGTGCCAGCAGCCGCGGGACTAGCGGGAGCCAGCTATACAATGAGCAGTTCTTC. It yields the protein CASSRGTSGSQLYNEQFF. Together with reference TRBV7-6 and TRBJ2-1, the CDR3 gives the full variable domain: GAGVSQSPRYKVTKRGQDVALRCDPISGHVSLYWYRQALGQGPEFLTYFNYEAQQDKSGLPNDRFSAERPEGSISTLTIQRTEQRDSAMYRCASSRGTSGSQLYNEQFFGPGTRLTVL.

The V call is TRBV28, the J call TRBJ2-3; 11 nucleotides line up with TRBD2. Germline values: CDR1 MDHEN, CDR2 SYDVKM. The CDR3 sequence is 17 residues long. V shed 2 bases, J shed 2 bases, and the junction held 6 bases outside the gene matches. The CDR3 DNA follows: TGTGCCAGCAGTTTAAGGGGACTAGCGGAACCCACAGATACGCAGTATTTT. Translated: CASSLRGLAEPTDTQYF.

This clonotype has just a few counts. The chain has TRBV6-1 and TRBJ1-1; maybe TRBD1 (5 bases). CDR3 size: 13 residues. V was shortened by 6 bases and J by 2 bases, with 10 bases between the two germline ends. Germline V gives CDR1 MNHNS, CDR2 SASEGT. The CDR3 is CASRETVNTEAFF. The DNA for the CDR3 is TGTGCCAGCAGGGAGACAGTAAACACTGAAGCTTTCTTT.

This clonotype was found many times. The J gene is TRBJ1-3, the V gene TRBV12-3 or TRBV12-4; no clear D. V was shortened by 5 bases and J by 3 bases, with 11 bases between the two germline ends. The CDR3 extends over 14 amino acids. The CDR3 nucleotides read TGTGCCAGCAGTCGAACGGGGAGTGGAAACACCATATATTTT. Translation: CASSRTGSGNTIYF.

The V gene is TRBV12-3 or TRBV12-4, the J gene TRBJ2-5; tentatively, D is TRBD2 (5 bases). The CDR3 length is 15 residues. V lost 6 bases to trimming and J lost 1 base, with 15 bases between them. CDR3 in amino acids: CASSLQLDGQETQYF. DNA for the CDR3: TGTGCCAGCAGCCTGCAACTAGACGGCCAAGAGACCCAGTACTTC.

This sequence joins TRBV4-2 and TRBJ1-1, with 7 bases fitting TRBD1. CDR1 and CDR2 (germline): LGHNA, YNFKEQ. This CDR3 contains 16 residues. The trim removed 0 bases at V and 4 bases at J, leaving 8 bases unmatched. The CDR3 DNA follows: TGTGCCAGCAGCCAAGAGACAGGGAGTTTTAGCACTGAAGCTTTCTTT. Translating it yields CASSQETGSFSTEAFF.

This clonotype was counted a few times. The V and J genes are TRBV2 and TRBJ2-7; D may correspond to TRBD1 or TRBD2 (6 bases each). The CDR3 consists of 14 residues. V was shortened by 3 bases and J by 7 bases, with 16 bases between the two germline ends. Germline lookup yields CDR1 SNHLY and CDR2 FYNNEI. For the CDR3, the DNA is TGTGCCAGCAGTGACGGGGGCGTAGCGTTGGAGCAGTACTTC. This encodes CASSDGGVALEQYF.

This clonotype was counted many times. The chain carries TRBV12-3 or TRBV12-4 and TRBJ2-1; 8 nucleotides match TRBD2. The CDR3 has 14 amino acids. The CDR3 protein is CATGGLAGHHEQFF. CDR3 DNA: TGTGCAACGGGTGGGCTAGCGGGCCACCATGAGCAGTTCTTC.

Only a few counts were recorded for this clonotype. This chain connects TRBV6-1 to TRBJ1-4; D is possibly TRBD1 (6 bases). In germline, CDR1 is MNHNS, CDR2 SASEGT. The CDR3 is 15 residues long. V was shortened by 8 bases and J by 7 bases, with 20 bases between the two germline ends. CDR3 amino acids: CASALQGKRSEKLFF. As DNA, the CDR3 is TGTGCCAGCGCATTACAGGGCAAAAGGAGTGAAAAACTGTTTTTT.

V usage is TRBV7-2 and J usage is TRBJ2-7; 9 bases line up with TRBD2. The CDR3 loop spans 15 amino acids. Germline CDR1 is SGHTA and CDR2 is FQGNSA. V trimming: 0 bases; J trimming: 3 bases; junction bases outside the gene matches: 3. The CDR3 region is CASSLAASGIYEQYF. In DNA form, the CDR3 reads TGTGCCAGCAGCTTAGCGGCTAGCGGGATCTACGAGCAGTACTTC.